The clone carrying this T cell receptor (beta chain) was detected many times. The antigen is unknown. RNA transcripts served as the template for amplifying TCR beta CDR3 regions. First-round RT-PCR of the TCR CDR3 relied on the HTBI primer set. Using its own MiXCR run on the multiplex PCR reads, TCRdb lists one record per CDR3 protein. Of 500,000 to 750,000 distinct CDR3 sequences in the sample, around 16% were seen once. The record originates from a study of T cells in Graves' hyperthyroidism and ophthalmopathy. Newly diagnosed patients aged 18 to 65 had hyperthyroidism of under 2 months' duration. Uncontrolled infections, other autoimmune diseases, pregnancy or lactation led to exclusion of patients. Whole-study results and caveats: Ophthalmopathy could be told apart from stable hyperthyroidism with a 13 V-J model.

This CDR3 has 15 residues. Trimming removed 1 base at V and 3 bases at J, with 13 bases between. The germline V gene has CDR1 SGHTA and CDR2 FQGNSA. The source of this sequence is a woman aged 25 to 39 with Graves' hyperthyroidism. The sequencing input was blood. The V call is TRBV7-2, the J call TRBJ2-7; no firm D call. Here the CDR3 reads CASSLEVRAVYEQYF. Here the CDR3 DNA reads TGTGCCAGCAGCTTAGAGGTTCGGGCCGTCTACGAGCAGTACTTC.